These 9 T cell receptor beta chains were all obtained from the same sample, sequenced in a study of blood T cell repertoires in COVID-19. The assay was immunoSEQ multiplex PCR, and TCRdb's table has in-frame clones only and misses some. The table records about 110,000 clones, around 89% of them present only once. What was sequenced was peripheral blood. The receptors derive from a man aged 35-49 years with active or convalescent COVID-19.

The chain couples TRBV25-1 to TRBJ2-5; 7 bases line up with TRBD2. The trim removed 5 bases at V and 5 bases at J, leaving 8 bases unmatched. Germline V CDR1 and CDR2: MGHDK, SYGVNS. The CDR3 is made up of 14 amino acids. The CDR3 DNA is TGTGCCAGCAGTTTAAGGGGAGGGACGGAGACCCAGTACTTC. Its protein is CASSLRGGTETQYF. Full variable domain (missing parts from reference TRBV25-1 and TRBJ2-5): EADIYQTPRYLVIGTGKKITLECSQTMGHDKMYWYQQDPGMELHLIHYSYGVNSTEKGDLSSESTVSRIRTEHFPLTLESARPSHTSQYLCASSLRGGTETQYFGPGTRLLVL.

The chain recombines TRBV10-3 with TRBJ1-1; D is unclear. Trimming took off 8 bases at V and 3 bases at J, with 13 bases between the two ends. This CDR3 contains 13 residues. Germline values: CDR1 ENHRY, CDR2 SYGVKD. Written as DNA, the CDR3 is TGTGCCATCGGAGGCTTCCAGGACACTGAAGCTTTCTTT. Its translation is CAIGGFQDTEAFF.

The rearrangement links TRBV10-3 to TRBJ1-3; the D gene is possibly TRBD1 (5 bases). The germline V gene encodes CDR1 ENHRY and CDR2 SYGVKD. The CDR3 is 15 amino acids. V was shortened by 8 bases and J by 0 bases, with 14 bases between the two germline ends. CDR3 sequence reads: CAIGTGSLSGNTIYF. CDR3 nucleotide sequence: TGTGCCATCGGGACTGGGTCCCTCTCTGGAAACACCATATATTTT.

The gene calls are TRBV21-1 and TRBJ1-6; the table assigns TRBD1, which was not confirmed against the DNA. TRBV21-1 is assigned pseudogene status. This CDR3 spans 19 amino acids. The CDR3 nucleotides read TGTGCCAGCACAGACCACCGGGACAGGGGGCGAAAGGTGGCTTCACCCCTCCACTTT. Amino acids: CASTDHRDRGRKVASPLHF.

V is TRBV2 and J is TRBJ1-1, with TRBD1 as a possible D gene (6 bases). Trimming cost V 4 bases and J 0 bases, with 9 bases left between them. Germline CDR1 SNHLY, CDR2 FYNNEI. This CDR3 has 14 residues. CDR3 in DNA: TGTGCCAGCAGTGGTAGGACAGTGAACACTGAAGCTTTCTTT. Protein: CASSGRTVNTEAFF. The whole variable domain, filled in from reference TRBV2 and TRBJ1-1, reads EPEVTQTPSHQVTQMGQEVILRCVPISNHLYFYWYRQILGQKVEFLVSFYNNEISEKSEIFDDQFSVERPDGSNFTLKIRSTKLEDSAMYFCASSGRTVNTEAFFGQGTRLTVV.

This sequence joins TRBV28 and TRBJ1-2; a weak D match, TRBD1 (5 bases). Germline-derived CDR1 and CDR2 are MDHEN and SYDVKM. V lost 11 bases and J lost 0, with 16 bases in between. CDR3 length: 14 amino acids. The CDR3 coding sequence is TGTGCCGGTTCAAGTGGGACTACTAACTATGGCTACACCTTC. The encoded protein is CAGSSGTTNYGYTF.

This chain links TRBV28 with TRBJ1-2; D is unclear. V lost 2 bases, J lost 7 bases, and 8 bases lay in between. Germline CDR1 reads MDHEN; CDR2 reads SYDVKM. This CDR3 comprises 12 residues. CDR3 in amino acids: CASSLTAAGYTF. Written as DNA, the CDR3 is TGTGCCAGCAGTTTAACAGCCGCTGGCTACACCTTC.

V usage is TRBV29-1 and J usage is TRBJ1-2, with 7 nucleotides matching TRBD1. The CDR3 has 11 amino acids. From germline, CDR1 is SQVTM and CDR2 ANQGSEA. With V trimmed by 6 bases and J by 6 bases, 4 bases remained unmatched. Here the CDR3 DNA reads TGCAGCGTAGGGACAGAAGATGGCTACACCTTC. Its translation is CSVGTEDGYTF.

The rearrangement links TRBV11-2 to TRBJ2-5, with 8 bases that match TRBD1. The CDR3 has 17 amino acids. The V segment lost 2 bases and the J segment 1 base; nucleotides outside the gene matches: 9. CDR1 and CDR2 (germline): SGHAT, FQNNGV. DNA of the CDR3: TGTGCCAGCAGCTTAAGGGGGCAGGGGGCCTCCCAAGAGACCCAGTACTTC. Protein product: CASSLRGQGASQETQYF.